Detailed here is one TCR beta chain. What it recognizes is unknown. Pooling of second doses given at about 4 or about 12 weeks was done. TCRdb's copy holds only in-frame clones and misses some; the assay was immunoSEQ multiplex PCR. The sample yields 150,000 to 250,000 clones, approximately 95% seen once. The length of the CDR3 is 13 residues. V lost 1 base and J lost 6; bases outside the gene matches: 2. Germline V gene lookup returns CDR1 LGHNT and CDR2 FRNRAP. This specimen comes from a study of T cell responses to AZD1222 COVID-19 vaccine. Study-wide points: Breadth and depth of Spike-specific TCRs rose after two AZD1222 doses.

This sample comprised peripheral blood, obtained 28 days after the second AZD1222 dose. The sequence was collected from an adult who received the AZD1222 COVID-19 vaccine. This chain connects TRBV12-5 to TRBJ1-1, with 7 bases lining up with TRBD1. The CDR3, as DNA: TGTGCTAGTGGTTTGGGACAGGGCGCTGAAGCTTTCTTT. Translating gives CASGLGQGAEAFF.